This TCR beta chain was profiled in a study of blood T cell repertoires in COVID-19. The table came from immunoSEQ multiplex PCR; TCRdb's copy has only in-frame clones and leaves some out. This sample has some 180,000 clones; 70% to 85% occur once, and the top ten carry roughly 7%. J was trimmed by 0 bases and V by 3 bases; bases with no gene match: 4. Germline values: CDR1 LNHDA, CDR2 SQIVND (reference sequence). The CDR3 consists of 15 residues. The sequencing input was peripheral blood. The TCR originated in a human donor in a cohort sampled during active COVID-19. The chain is built from TRBV19 and TRBJ1-1; 7 positions agree with TRBD1. The CDR3 region has the DNA TGTGCCAGTAGTATTCAGACAGGGATGAACACTGAAGCTTTCTTT. Translating it yields CASSIQTGMNTEAFF.